The rows below give T cell receptor beta chains drawn from one sample of a study of blood T cell repertoires in COVID-19. Data came from immunoSEQ multiplex PCR; TCRdb stores just in-frame clones and leaves some out. The profile shows 190,000 or so clones, about 80% of them singletons. Sequenced: PBMCs or T cells enriched from blood (not recorded which). These receptors all stem from a middle-aged man who had recovered from COVID-19. CDR3s include the opening cysteine and the closing phenylalanine or tryptophan. Fields, in order: J gene, V gene, D gene, clone size, CDR3 protein, CDR3 DNA. A D gene is named only where the DNA matches it firmly. Part of the rows lack a size; the others show once, few, many or a class for expanded clones.

J gene: TRBJ1-2; V gene: TRBV6-5; D gene: TRBD1; clone size: .; CDR3 protein: CASSRQGLNGYTF; CDR3 DNA: TGTGCCAGCAGCAGACAGGGGCTCAATGGCTACACCTTC
J gene: TRBJ1-4; V gene: TRBV19; D gene: .; clone size: .; CDR3 protein: CASTSGSNEKLFF; CDR3 DNA: TGTGCCAGCACATCAGGGTCTAATGAAAAACTGTTTTTT
J gene: TRBJ2-5; V gene: TRBV28; D gene: .; clone size: .; CDR3 protein: CASSWGRVETQYF; CDR3 DNA: TGTGCCAGCAGTTGGGGCAGGGTAGAGACCCAGTACTTC
J gene: TRBJ1-2; V gene: TRBV7-2; D gene: TRBD1; clone size: .; CDR3 protein: CASSLNPGQANYGYTF; CDR3 DNA: TGTGCCAGCAGCTTAAACCCCGGACAGGCTAACTATGGCTACACCTTC
J gene: TRBJ1-5; V gene: TRBV28; D gene: .; clone size: .; CDR3 protein: CASTLGGQGQPQHF; CDR3 DNA: TGTGCCAGCACTTTGGGTGGGCAGGGCCAGCCCCAGCATTTT
J gene: TRBJ2-2; V gene: TRBV5-1; D gene: TRBD2; clone size: .; CDR3 protein: CASGKGAGTSSGELFF; CDR3 DNA: TGCGCCAGCGGGAAAGGAGCCGGGACTAGTTCCGGGGAGCTGTTTTTT
J gene: TRBJ1-1; V gene: TRBV18; D gene: .; clone size: .; CDR3 protein: CASSPDRSEAFF; CDR3 DNA: TGTGCCAGCTCACCTGACAGATCTGAAGCTTTCTTT
J gene: TRBJ2-7; V gene: TRBV7-6; D gene: TRBD1; clone size: .; CDR3 protein: CASSFSTIWDRGYEQYF; CDR3 DNA: TGTGCCAGCAGCTTTAGCACCATTTGGGACAGAGGCTACGAGCAGTACTTC
J gene: TRBJ1-1; V gene: TRBV19; D gene: .; clone size: .; CDR3 protein: CASRNVPARRVTEAFF; CDR3 DNA: TGTGCCAGCCGAAACGTCCCGGCCCGGAGGGTCACTGAAGCTTTCTTT
J gene: TRBJ1-1; V gene: TRBV6-2/TRBV6-3; D gene: TRBD1; clone size: .; CDR3 protein: CASSWRTGEGNTEAFF; CDR3 DNA: TGTGCCAGCAGTTGGAGGACAGGGGAAGGGAACACTGAAGCTTTCTTT
J gene: TRBJ2-2; V gene: TRBV5-6; D gene: .; clone size: .; CDR3 protein: CASSLAKGAGRLTGELFF; CDR3 DNA: TGTGCCAGCAGCTTGGCCAAGGGGGCAGGGAGGTTGACCGGGGAGCTGTTTTTT
J gene: TRBJ1-3; V gene: TRBV30; D gene: .; clone size: .; CDR3 protein: CAWRFRSGKSGNTIYF; CDR3 DNA: TGTGCCTGGAGGTTTCGGTCCGGGAAGTCTGGAAACACCATATATTTT
J gene: TRBJ1-2; V gene: TRBV7-9; D gene: .; clone size: .; CDR3 protein: CASSPQSGPRGYTF; CDR3 DNA: TGTGCCAGCAGCCCCCAAAGCGGGCCACGGGGCTACACCTTC
J gene: TRBJ1-5; V gene: TRBV5-1; D gene: .; clone size: .; CDR3 protein: CASSPGPQGTNQPQHF; CDR3 DNA: TGCGCCAGCAGCCCAGGTCCCCAGGGTACAAATCAGCCCCAGCATTTT
J gene: TRBJ1-3; V gene: TRBV3-1/TRBV3-2; D gene: .; clone size: .; CDR3 protein: CASSQAPLFRASSSGNTIYF; CDR3 DNA: TGTGCCAGCAGCCAAGCCCCTCTGTTCAGGGCTAGTAGCTCTGGAAACACCATATATTTT
J gene: TRBJ1-2; V gene: TRBV28; D gene: TRBD1; clone size: .; CDR3 protein: CASSSGQGATYYGYTF; CDR3 DNA: TGTGCCAGCAGTTCGGGACAGGGGGCAACATATTATGGCTACACCTTC
J gene: TRBJ2-2; V gene: TRBV6-1; D gene: .; clone size: once; CDR3 protein: CASSDQGGPTGELFF; CDR3 DNA: TGTGCCAGCAGTGATCAGGGGGGACCCACCGGGGAGCTGTTTTTT
J gene: TRBJ2-2; V gene: TRBV5-4; D gene: .; clone size: few; CDR3 protein: CASSLGIETNTGELFF; CDR3 DNA: TGTGCCAGCAGCTTGGGGATTGAGACTAACACCGGGGAGCTGTTTTTT
J gene: TRBJ1-1; V gene: TRBV12-5; D gene: TRBD1; clone size: .; CDR3 protein: CASGLDRGGGNTEAFF; CDR3 DNA: TGTGCTAGTGGCCTAGACAGGGGAGGGGGGAACACTGAAGCTTTCTTT
J gene: TRBJ1-6; V gene: TRBV6-1; D gene: TRBD1; clone size: .; CDR3 protein: CASREDRGRRTPLHF; CDR3 DNA: TGTGCCAGCAGAGAAGACAGGGGGCGGCGGACACCCCTCCACTTT
J gene: TRBJ2-7; V gene: TRBV5-4; D gene: .; clone size: .; CDR3 protein: CASSRGGSNEQYF; CDR3 DNA: TGTGCCAGCAGTAGAGGAGGGTCAAACGAGCAGTACTTC
J gene: TRBJ2-4; V gene: TRBV5-4; D gene: .; clone size: .; CDR3 protein: CASSRVGGSGNIQYF; CDR3 DNA: TGTGCCAGCAGCAGAGTGGGGGGAAGCGGGAACATTCAGTACTTC
J gene: TRBJ2-7; V gene: TRBV6-5; D gene: .; clone size: medium-sized; CDR3 protein: CASSIQAHGLYEQYF; CDR3 DNA: TGTGCCAGCAGTATACAGGCTCACGGCCTCTACGAGCAGTACTTC
J gene: TRBJ2-5; V gene: TRBV5-1; D gene: TRBD2; clone size: .; CDR3 protein: CASSLMGLAGNQETQYF; CDR3 DNA: TGCGCCAGCAGCTTGATGGGGCTAGCGGGGAACCAAGAGACCCAGTACTTC
J gene: TRBJ1-2; V gene: TRBV9; D gene: .; clone size: once; CDR3 protein: CASSPQGGGYGYTF; CDR3 DNA: TGTGCCAGCAGCCCCCAGGGAGGAGGATATGGCTACACCTTC
J gene: TRBJ1-2; V gene: TRBV5-6; D gene: .; clone size: .; CDR3 protein: CASSFGGADYGYTF; CDR3 DNA: TGTGCCAGCAGCTTCGGGGGTGCGGACTATGGCTACACCTTC
J gene: TRBJ2-7; V gene: TRBV11-2; D gene: .; clone size: .; CDR3 protein: CASSPIVEREQYF; CDR3 DNA: TGTGCCAGCAGCCCCATAGTTGAGAGGGAGCAGTACTTC
J gene: TRBJ1-2; V gene: TRBV10-3; D gene: TRBD1; clone size: .; CDR3 protein: CASNHGTANPIGYGYTF; CDR3 DNA: TGTGCCTCAAACCACGGGACAGCTAACCCTATAGGCTATGGCTACACCTTC
J gene: TRBJ1-4; V gene: TRBV5-6; D gene: TRBD1; clone size: .; CDR3 protein: CASSFGTGHEKLFF; CDR3 DNA: TGTGCCAGCAGCTTCGGGACAGGGCATGAAAAACTGTTTTTT
J gene: TRBJ1-2; V gene: TRBV30; D gene: .; clone size: .; CDR3 protein: CAWSNQGGYGYTF; CDR3 DNA: TGTGCCTGGAGTAACCAGGGAGGCTATGGCTACACCTTC
J gene: TRBJ1-4; V gene: TRBV4-3; D gene: .; clone size: .; CDR3 protein: CASSQDHRAGKLFF; CDR3 DNA: TGCGCCAGCAGCCAAGATCACAGGGCGGGAAAACTGTTTTTT
J gene: TRBJ2-2; V gene: TRBV10-1; D gene: TRBD1; clone size: .; CDR3 protein: CASIKGAGRGLTGELFF; CDR3 DNA: TGCGCCAGCATTAAAGGGGCGGGCAGGGGGCTAACCGGGGAGCTGTTTTTT
J gene: TRBJ2-3; V gene: TRBV6-5; D gene: .; clone size: few; CDR3 protein: CASSFRSTQYF; CDR3 DNA: TGTGCCAGCAGTTTTCGGTCTACGCAGTATTTT
J gene: TRBJ1-3; V gene: TRBV19; D gene: .; clone size: .; CDR3 protein: CASTTTSGNTIYF; CDR3 DNA: TGTGCCAGTACCACTACTTCAGGAAACACCATATATTTT
J gene: TRBJ2-3; V gene: TRBV10-3; D gene: TRBD1; clone size: .; CDR3 protein: CAISGPGQGGTDTQYF; CDR3 DNA: TGTGCCATCAGTGGGCCTGGACAGGGTGGGACAGATACGCAGTATTTT
J gene: TRBJ1-2; V gene: TRBV7-9; D gene: .; clone size: .; CDR3 protein: CASSLEVGAIYGYTF; CDR3 DNA: TGTGCCAGCAGCTTAGAAGTGGGGGCGATCTATGGCTACACCTTC
J gene: TRBJ1-1; V gene: TRBV7-9; D gene: TRBD1; clone size: .; CDR3 protein: CASSPGTGTANTEAFF; CDR3 DNA: TGTGCCAGCAGCCCCGGGACAGGGACGGCGAACACTGAAGCTTTCTTT
J gene: TRBJ1-4; V gene: TRBV4-1; D gene: .; clone size: .; CDR3 protein: CASSGSLHGRGTNEKLFF; CDR3 DNA: TGCGCCAGCAGCGGCAGTTTGCACGGGCGAGGGACTAATGAAAAACTGTTTTTT
J gene: TRBJ2-1; V gene: TRBV18; D gene: .; clone size: .; CDR3 protein: CASSPGQLSYNEQFF; CDR3 DNA: TGTGCCAGCTCACCAGGACAACTTTCCTACAATGAGCAGTTCTTC
J gene: TRBJ2-1; V gene: TRBV2; D gene: TRBD2; clone size: .; CDR3 protein: CASSPRGGTYNEQFF; CDR3 DNA: TGTGCCAGCAGTCCTCGGGGAGGGACTTACAATGAGCAGTTCTTC
J gene: TRBJ1-2; V gene: TRBV28; D gene: TRBD1; clone size: .; CDR3 protein: CASSRTGGSYGYTF; CDR3 DNA: TGTGCCAGCAGCCGGACAGGGGGCAGCTATGGCTACACCTTC
J gene: TRBJ2-2; V gene: TRBV7-8; D gene: TRBD1; clone size: .; CDR3 protein: CASSFERGLDGELFF; CDR3 DNA: TGTGCCAGCAGCTTTGAAAGGGGGCTTGACGGGGAGCTGTTTTTT
J gene: TRBJ1-5; V gene: TRBV5-1; D gene: TRBD1; clone size: .; CDR3 protein: CARRTGKNQPQHF; CDR3 DNA: TGCGCCAGAAGGACAGGGAAAAATCAGCCCCAGCATTTT
J gene: TRBJ2-7; V gene: TRBV3-1/TRBV3-2; D gene: .; clone size: .; CDR3 protein: CASSPSRTMGLNEQYF; CDR3 DNA: TGTGCCAGCAGCCCTTCCCGAACAATGGGCCTGAACGAGCAGTACTTC
J gene: TRBJ2-1; V gene: TRBV6-5; D gene: .; clone size: .; CDR3 protein: CASSYYSWSRDNEQFF; CDR3 DNA: TGTGCCAGCAGTTACTACTCTTGGTCCAGGGACAATGAGCAGTTCTTC
J gene: TRBJ2-1; V gene: TRBV6-9; D gene: .; clone size: .; CDR3 protein: CASSYRNEQFF; CDR3 DNA: TGTGCCAGCAGTTACAGAAATGAGCAGTTCTTC
J gene: TRBJ1-3; V gene: TRBV18; D gene: .; clone size: .; CDR3 protein: CASSPARDGNTIYF; CDR3 DNA: TGTGCCAGCTCACCCGCGAGGGATGGAAACACCATATATTTT
J gene: TRBJ1-6; V gene: TRBV11-2; D gene: TRBD1; clone size: .; CDR3 protein: CASSPGQLNSPLHF; CDR3 DNA: TGTGCCAGCAGCCCGGGACAGCTTAATTCACCCCTCCACTTT
J gene: TRBJ1-1; V gene: TRBV24-1; D gene: .; clone size: .; CDR3 protein: CATSDSSVTFDGAFF; CDR3 DNA: TGTGCCACCAGTGATTCTAGCGTGACCTTTGACGGCGCTTTCTTT
J gene: TRBJ1-3; V gene: TRBV13; D gene: TRBD1; clone size: .; CDR3 protein: CASSLEIRGKRSGNTIYF; CDR3 DNA: TGTGCCAGCAGCTTAGAAATCAGGGGGAAACGCTCTGGAAACACCATATATTTT
J gene: TRBJ2-5; V gene: TRBV4-1; D gene: .; clone size: .; CDR3 protein: CASSLIWGSLAQAETQYF; CDR3 DNA: TGCGCCAGCAGCTTGATTTGGGGTTCCCTAGCGCAGGCGGAGACCCAGTACTTC
J gene: TRBJ1-2; V gene: TRBV5-4; D gene: TRBD1; clone size: .; CDR3 protein: CASSPLGTGGGKGYTF; CDR3 DNA: TGTGCCAGCAGCCCACTCGGGACAGGGGGCGGAAAGGGCTACACCTTC
J gene: TRBJ2-2; V gene: TRBV2; D gene: .; clone size: .; CDR3 protein: CASSETSVRSGELFF; CDR3 DNA: TGTGCCAGCAGTGAGACTAGTGTTAGGTCCGGGGAGCTGTTTTTT
J gene: TRBJ2-2; V gene: TRBV11-2; D gene: .; clone size: .; CDR3 protein: CASSPLIGAGELFF; CDR3 DNA: TGTGCCAGCAGCCCACTTATCGGGGCCGGGGAGCTGTTTTTT